The entry that follows covers one T cell receptor beta chain sequence. This sample was taken from a study of blood T cell repertoires in COVID-19. The repertoire was sequenced with immunoSEQ multiplex PCR; TCRdb's copy has only in-frame clones and lacks some. The sample consists of roughly 150,000 clones, over 80% of them appearing once. The V and J ends lost 4 bases and 6 bases respectively, with 16 bases between them. The CDR3 loop spans 15 amino acids. The germline CDR1 and CDR2 sequences are SGHDT and YYEEEE. The V call is TRBV5-6, the J call TRBJ1-4; unclear D gene. Sequences were obtained from peripheral blood. The TCR comes from a woman older than 75 with COVID-19, enrolled during active disease. The CDR3 DNA reads TGTGCCAGCAGCATCCTCGGGAGAGAGGATGAAAAACTGTTTTTT. Protein sequence: CASSILGREDEKLFF.